This T cell receptor beta chain came from a study of HIV-infected children after antiretroviral therapy interruption. This clonotype was detected many times. As to treatment: PENTA 11 planned treatment interruption arm or continuous ART arm. Trimming took 4 bases from V and 4 from J, leaving 17 bases between them. Germline CDR1 SGDLS, CDR2 YYNGEE. The CDR3 sequence is 16 residues long. A 3' RACE protocol on RNA, with unique molecular identifiers, produced the TCR library. TCRdb reprocessed the 3' RACE reads via MiXCR and lists one record per CDR3 protein. The table has about 89,000 distinct CDR3 sequences, around 6.9% seen once.

Sample: CD45RA+ CD4+ T cells from PBMCs, pooled from several time points, taken from a donor given antiretroviral therapy, either interrupted or continuous. Noted subset: naive CD4+ CD45RA+ CD45RO- T cells. The chain carries TRBV9 and TRBJ2-2; possible D gene TRBD1, 6 bases. The source is a pool of human donors with HIV. CDR3 coding DNA: TGTGCCAGCAGCCCTGATCGGACAGACCTCACCGGGGAGCTGTTTTTT. Amino acid sequence: CASSPDRTDLTGELFF. The whole variable domain, filled in from reference TRBV9 and TRBJ2-2, reads DSGVTQTPKHLITATGQRVTLRCSPRSGDLSVYWYQQSLDQGLQFLIQYYNGEERAKGNILERFSAQQFPDLHSELNLSSLELGDSALYFCASSPDRTDLTGELFFGEGSRLTVL.